The clone carrying this T cell receptor (beta chain) is a singleton in its sample. Using immunoSEQ multiplex PCR, the repertoire was profiled, and TCRdb retains in-frame clones only, with some absent. The profile shows 300,000 to 500,000 clones, around 87% of them singletons. This entry is derived from a study of blood T cell repertoires in COVID-19. Categorization into cohorts depended on clinical history that participants reported. This CDR3 is built from 14 residues. With 6 bases removed from V and 0 bases from J, the gap between germline ends came to 12 bases. Germline lookup yields CDR1 LNHDA and CDR2 SQIVND (reference sequence).

The V call is TRBV19, the J call TRBJ2-7, with a possible D match to TRBD1 (6 bases). What was sequenced was PBMCs or T cells enriched from blood (not recorded which). The TCR originated in a woman in her thirties with acute COVID-19. The CDR3 sequence: CASSRQDSSYEQYF. CDR3 in DNA: TGTGCCAGTAGCAGACAGGACTCCTCCTACGAGCAGTACTTC.